Below, 9 T cell receptor beta chains from the same sample are listed, as sequenced in a study of T cells in Graves' hyperthyroidism and ophthalmopathy. TCR beta CDR3 region amplification was performed from RNA transcripts. First-round RT-PCR of the TCR CDR3 relied on the HTBI primer set. Using its own MiXCR run on the multiplex PCR reads, TCRdb lists one record per CDR3 protein. There are some 550,000 distinct CDR3 sequences in the sample; roughly 20% occur only once, and more than 25% lies in the top ten. Material for sequencing was blood. The receptor source for this set is a man aged 18-30 years with Graves' hyperthyroidism.

This clonotype occurred many times. V usage is TRBV15 and J usage is TRBJ1-1, with a tentative D call TRBD1 (5 bases). CDR3 length: 13 residues. Germline V gives CDR1 LNHNV, CDR2 YYDKDF (reference sequence). V was pared by 6 bases and J by 1 base, with 9 bases between. The CDR3: CATSMDTNTEAFF. The CDR3 nucleotides read TGTGCCACCAGTATGGACACGAACACTGAAGCTTTCTTT.

This clonotype was picked up a small number of times. V gene TRBV30 combines with J gene TRBJ1-1; perhaps TRBD1 as D (5 bases). With 5 bases removed from V and 4 bases from J, the gap between germline ends came to 14 bases. Looked up from germline, CDR1 is GTSNPN and CDR2 is SVGIG (reference sequence). This CDR3 region has 13 residues. CDR3 DNA sequence: TGTGCCTGGCAGGGTTTACTAGGCACTGAAGCTTTCTTT. Protein: CAWQGLLGTEAFF.

The sample holds a few counts of this clonotype. The chain employs TRBV2 and TRBJ2-2, with D possibly matching TRBD2 (7 bases). The ends were cut back, 5 bases at V and 3 bases at J, with 13 bases in the middle. The CDR3 is 15 residues long. Germline V CDR1 and CDR2: SNHLY, FYNNEI. The CDR3 spells CASSRRGPYTGELFF. The CDR3 nucleotides are TGTGCCAGCAGTCGGCGGGGGCCATACACCGGGGAGCTGTTTTTT.

The chain employs TRBV15 and TRBJ2-2, with D perhaps matching TRBD1 or TRBD2 (5 bases each). V was clipped by 3 bases and J by 4 bases, with 15 bases between them. Germline V gene data show CDR1 as LNHNV and CDR2 as YYDKDF (reference sequence). The CDR3 is 16 residues long. The CDR3: CATSSKRAGRTGELFF. The CDR3 DNA follows: TGTGCCACCAGCAGTAAGAGGGCAGGGCGCACCGGGGAGCTGTTTTTT.

Ten or more counts support this clonotype. The rearrangement links TRBV27 to TRBJ1-1; tentatively, D is TRBD1 (6 bases). Germline-derived CDR1 and CDR2 are MNHEY and SMNVEV (reference sequence). The ends were cut back, 6 bases at V and 1 base at J, with 12 bases in the middle. The CDR3 has 14 residues. The CDR3 DNA reads TGTGCCAGCAGACTTACGGGGGCGAACACTGAAGCTTTCTTT. Amino acid sequence: CASRLTGANTEAFF.

This clonotype was seen repeatedly, ten times or more. The chain links TRBV30 to TRBJ2-7; TRBD1 aligns across 8 bases. This CDR3 region has 12 residues. Germline assignment: CDR1 GTSNPN and CDR2 SVGIG (reference sequence). With V trimmed by 7 bases and J by 4 bases, 6 bases remained unmatched. CDR3 amino acids: CAFGQGEYEQYF. In nucleotides, the CDR3 is TGTGCCTTCGGACAGGGAGAGTACGAGCAGTACTTC.

Worth noting for this clonotype: A clone one base away is much larger, so this may be a read error. The V call is TRBV27, the J call TRBJ1-1, with TRBD1 identical over 8 bases. The CDR3 length is 14 residues. From germline, CDR1 is MNHEY and CDR2 SMNVEV (reference sequence). The CDR3 DNA follows: TGTGCCAGCAGTCCAGGACAGGGAACCGCTGAAGCTTGCTTT. This codes for CASSPGQGTAEACF.

The table lists this clonotype with many counts. The chain employs TRBV6-2 or TRBV6-3 and TRBJ1-5; tentatively, D is TRBD1 (5 bases). CDR1 is MNHEY, CDR2 SVGEGT, per germline. V shed 7 bases and J shed 4 bases, with 11 bases lying between them. This CDR3 contains 13 residues. The CDR3, as DNA: TGTGCCAGCACCGAGGAGGGGAATCAGCCCCAGCATTTT. Translating it yields CASTEEGNQPQHF.

This clonotype was recorded a few times. V and J are TRBV5-1 and TRBJ1-2; maybe TRBD1 (6 bases). CDR3 size: 15 residues. V dropped 0 bases and J dropped 4 bases, with 13 bases sitting between them. CDR1 SGHRS and CDR2 YFSETQ come from the germline V gene. The CDR3 region has the DNA TGCGCCAGCAGCTTGGGACAGGCCTCTACCTATGGCTACACCTTC. Residues: CASSLGQASTYGYTF.